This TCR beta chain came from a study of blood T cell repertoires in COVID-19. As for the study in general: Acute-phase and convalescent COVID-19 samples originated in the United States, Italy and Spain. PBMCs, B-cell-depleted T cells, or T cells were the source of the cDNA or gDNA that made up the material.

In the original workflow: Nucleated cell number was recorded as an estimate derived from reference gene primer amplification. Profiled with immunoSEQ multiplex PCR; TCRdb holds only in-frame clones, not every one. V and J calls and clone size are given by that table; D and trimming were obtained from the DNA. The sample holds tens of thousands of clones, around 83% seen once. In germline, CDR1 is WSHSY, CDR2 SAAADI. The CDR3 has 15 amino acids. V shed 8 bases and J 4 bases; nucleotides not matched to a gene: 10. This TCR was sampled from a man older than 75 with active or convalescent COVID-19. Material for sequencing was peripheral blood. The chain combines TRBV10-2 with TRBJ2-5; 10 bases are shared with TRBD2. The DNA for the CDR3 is TGCGCCAGCGCCTCCGGGACTAGCGCCCCAGAGACCCAGTACTTC. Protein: CASASGTSAPETQYF.